The clone carrying this T cell receptor (beta chain) has a single count. This entry comes from a study of blood T cell repertoires in COVID-19. The method was immunoSEQ multiplex PCR; TCRdb's version includes in-frame clones alone and lacks a portion of them. The profile shows tens of thousands of clones, 80% to 95% of them singletons. The specimen was peripheral blood. This TCR derives from a man older than 75 with acute or convalescent COVID-19.

The CDR3 is CASSLAGTVGYYEQYF. The DNA of the CDR3 is TGTGCCAGCAGCTTGGCCGGGACAGTGGGGTATTACGAGCAGTACTTC. V gene TRBV5-4 combines with J gene TRBJ2-7; 7 bases are shared with TRBD1. Germline CDR1 reads SGHNT; CDR2 reads YYREEE (reference sequence). J lost 4 bases, V lost 0 bases, and 10 bases had no gene match. CDR3 size: 16 residues.